The TCR beta chain under discussion was sequenced for a study of cytomegalovirus exposure and HLA in healthy donors. V trimming: 4 bases; J trimming: 2 bases; junction bases outside the gene matches: 4. CDR1 SGHRS and CDR2 YFSETQ come from the germline V gene. The CDR3 is 14 residues long. In the case of this clone: Its antigen remains unknown.

The study ran its PCR with 60 Vbeta and 13 Jbeta primers. TCRdb keeps only in-frame clones here, not all; method: immunoSEQ multiplex PCR. This sample has over 200,000 clones, with approximately 70% found just once. Whole-study results and caveats: In vitro testing confirmed three CMV-associated chains as specific for CMV antigens. The listing of 150 to 200 TCR beta chains classed them as cytomegalovirus-associated.

The material sequenced was PBMCs. The clonotype originates from a man between 35 and 55 years old in good health and CMV-seropositive. This sequence joins TRBV5-1 and TRBJ2-7; 9 positions match TRBD1. CDR3 coding DNA: TGCGCCAGCAGCCTCGGGACAGGGACCTACGAGCAGTACTTC. This codes for CASSLGTGTYEQYF.